Sequencing of this TCR beta chain was carried out in a study of metastatic and nonmetastatic thyroid tumors (dated by TCRdb to 2020 to 2022). General notes on the study: Repertoires were compared across peripheral blood and tumor or nodule tissue samples from malignant and benign thyroid patients.

Summary of the overall study and its limitations: In both blood and tumor samples, TCR beta diversity was reported to be significantly higher in malignant tumors than in benign nodules.

Concerning this clone itself: Its recognized antigen is unknown. No much larger clonotype is one base removed from it; base qualities were not supplied.

The library was prepared using PCR. TCRdb names Illumina HiSeq 4000 as the instrument used. High-throughput sequencing was used to profile the CDR3 region of the TCR beta-chain in every patient. The authors processed their data as follows. The researchers built a classifier to tell apart papillary thyroid cancer patients with distant metastasis, based on CDR3 differences among clinicopathological groups. The Shannon index was used to assess repertoire diversity, and the Morisita-Horn index was used to assess tumor-blood repertoire similarity. TCRdb redid the processing of the public reads, applying fastp at Q25 and MiXCR, and retained in-frame beta chains. It is TCRdb's table, rather than the study itself, that gives the V and J calls and clone size. This sample holds fewer than 70,000 clones; 25% to 30% were observed only once. The top ten constitute approximately 15% of the sample. No treatment had been received by any patient before thyroid surgery. Using T-cell receptor beta sequencing, the researchers looked back retrospectively at clinical samples from patients, gathered between about 2011 and 2019.

The sequence derives from a female donor with papillary thyroid cancer or a benign thyroid nodule (not recorded which). Some clones in this sample may be carry-over from other donors' samples. Sequencing used blood.

At the DNA level, the sequence is TGCAGTGCTAGAGATCGGGTAGCGGGTGGGGAGACCCAGTACTTC. This gives the protein CSARDRVAGGETQYF. The chain is encoded by TRBV20-1 joined to TRBJ2-5, and 7 bases in between align with TRBD2. V ends up 0 bases short and J 5 bases short, with an unmatched junction base count of 9. As encoded in the germline V gene (reference sequence), CDR1 is DFQATT while CDR2 is SNEGSKA. The CDR3 measures 15 amino acids from cysteine to phenylalanine. Here the CDR3 DNA is all that survives: 45 bases in frame from base 1.